The 17 T cell receptor beta chains reported below all come from one sample, sequenced in a study of CXCR4 blockade with PD-1 therapy in pancreatic cancer. The assay was immunoSEQ multiplex PCR, and TCRdb's table has in-frame clones only and misses some. The data hold about 2,600 clones, with roughly two fifths observed a single time. The sample comprised tumor tissue. These TCRs come from a human donor with pancreatic ductal adenocarcinoma.

This chain connects TRBV5-1 to TRBJ2-7; 12 bases align to TRBD2. Germline-derived CDR1 and CDR2 are SGHRS and YFSETQ. V was pared by 3 bases and J by 6 bases, with 7 bases of the junction left unmatched. This CDR3 region has 15 residues. As DNA, the CDR3 is TGCGCCAGCAGCTCAACTAGCGGGAGGTTGGGCGAGCAGTACTTC. Its protein product is CASSSTSGRLGEQYF.

This clone was recorded a few times. J is TRBJ1-4 and V is TRBV28; D gene uncertain. The CDR3 has 12 residues. Germline V gene lookup returns CDR1 MDHEN and CDR2 SYDVKM. V was pared by 9 bases and J by 6 bases, with 11 bases between. The CDR3 DNA sequence: TGTGCCAGTCGCGAGGAGGATGAAAAACTGTTTTTT. This sequence encodes CASREEDEKLFF.

V usage is TRBV19 and J usage is TRBJ1-2; possibly TRBD1 for D (6 bases). The V gene's germline CDR1 is LNHDA and CDR2 SQIVND (reference sequence). The CDR3 extends over 12 amino acids. V shed 7 bases and J shed 2 bases, with 8 bases lying between them. Written as DNA, the CDR3 is TGTGCCAGTAAACAGGGCAACTATGGCTACACCTTC. This encodes CASKQGNYGYTF.

Judged by abundance, this clone is medium-sized. The junction differs from germline at one of its ends, possibly a read error. The chain recombines TRBV6-8 with TRBJ2-1, with TRBD2 identical over 12 bases. The germline V gene encodes CDR1 MNHGY and CDR2 SAAAGT. The CDR3 runs 15 residues. CDR3 residues: CASSDSSGGANEQFF. As DNA, the CDR3 is TGTGCCAGCAGTGACTCTAGCGGGGGGGCCAATGAGCAGTTCTTC.

Relative to its sample, this clone is large (0.1 to 1%). The V gene is TRBV19, the J gene TRBJ1-1; maybe TRBD1 (6 bases). The CDR3 loop spans 15 amino acids. V lost 3 bases and J lost 4, with 15 bases in between. The germline V gene has CDR1 LNHDA and CDR2 SQIVND (reference sequence). This CDR3 is CASSIRWGPLTEAFF. DNA for the CDR3: TGTGCCAGTAGTATTCGCTGGGGGCCGCTCACTGAAGCTTTCTTT.

By share, this clone counts as medium-sized. The chain is built from TRBV11-3 and TRBJ2-5; no reliable D call. This CDR3 spans 14 amino acids. Germline loops: CDR1 SGHNT, CDR2 YENEEA. Trimming took off 3 bases at V and 6 bases at J, with 14 bases between the two ends. DNA of the CDR3: TGTGCCAGCAGCTTTAAGGGTAGCATCAAGACCCAGTACTTC. Protein: CASSFKGSIKTQYF.

This clone was counted between two and nine times. The rearrangement links TRBV6-8 to TRBJ2-5; 10 bases match TRBD2. The ends lost 4 bases at V and 2 bases at J; junction bases unmatched: 13. Germline V gene sequence: CDR1 MNHGY, CDR2 SAAAGT. There are 18 residues in the CDR3. CDR3 sequence: CASSFLGLAGGQQETQYF. CDR3 in DNA: TGTGCCAGCAGTTTTCTCGGGTTAGCGGGGGGCCAGCAAGAGACCCAGTACTTC.

Only a few counts were recorded for this clone. The rearrangement uses TRBV6-8 and TRBJ1-5, with D perhaps TRBD1 (6 bases). Germline-derived CDR1 and CDR2 are MNHGY and SAAAGT. Trimming stripped 5 bases from V and 9 bases from J, with 14 bases between. The CDR3 is 13 residues long. The CDR3 DNA is TGTGCCAGCAGTCTGGACAGCTTGCGGCCCCAGCATTTT. Translated, it gives CASSLDSLRPQHF.

The genes are TRBV29-1 and TRBJ1-3, with a weak D call TRBD1 (6 bases). Germline CDR1 SQVTM, CDR2 ANQGSEA. The V and J ends lost 6 bases and 4 bases respectively, with 10 bases between them. This CDR3 contains 12 residues. The CDR3 DNA follows: TGCAGCGTCCGGGACAAGGGAAACACCATATATTTT. This codes for CSVRDKGNTIYF.

By frequency in the sample, this clone is medium-sized. The chain has TRBV6-8 and TRBJ1-2; 8 positions agree with TRBD1. Trimming at V came to 2 bases and at J to 1 base, leaving 15 bases not matched to a gene. This CDR3 region has 19 residues. CDR1 is MNHGY and CDR2 is SAAAGT in the germline V gene. This CDR3 is CASSYKIRADRGRNYGYTF. The CDR3 nucleotides are TGTGCCAGCAGTTACAAGATCAGGGCCGACAGGGGCCGTAACTATGGCTACACCTTC.

This clone was detected only a few times. This chain connects TRBV19 to TRBJ2-1, with 7 bases lining up with TRBD1. The CDR3 consists of 14 residues. Germline CDR1 reads LNHDA; CDR2 reads SQIVND (reference sequence). Trimming removed 4 bases from V and 7 bases from J; junction bases left unmatched: 7. The CDR3: CASSRGEQGNEQFF. CDR3 in DNA: TGTGCCAGTAGTAGAGGGGAACAGGGGAATGAGCAGTTCTTC.

V and J are TRBV15 and TRBJ2-5; D is possibly TRBD1 (6 bases). The CDR3 has 14 residues. From germline, CDR1 is LNHNV and CDR2 YYDKDF (reference sequence). Trimming took 5 bases from V and 0 from J, leaving 10 bases between them. As DNA, the CDR3 is TGTGCCACCAGCCGCAGGGGTAACCAAGAGACCCAGTACTTC. Translation: CATSRRGNQETQYF.

By share of the sample, this clone is medium-sized. The rearrangement links TRBV11-1 to TRBJ1-2; D gene unclear. V was clipped by 6 bases and J by 9 bases, with 23 bases between them. CDR3 length: 15 residues. CDR1 SGHAT and CDR2 FQDESV come from the germline V gene (reference sequence). CDR3 bases: TGTGCCAGCAGGGAAGGGTTGCGGGGTCATTATAGCTACACCTTC. The encoded protein is CASREGLRGHYSYTF.

This clone came up a few times. The genes are TRBV5-1 and TRBJ2-2, with unresolved D. The CDR3 totals 15 residues. V was trimmed by 0 bases and J by 5 bases, leaving 11 bases between them. CDR1 and CDR2 (germline): SGHRS, YFSETQ. CDR3 in amino acids: CASSLVVVQTGELFF. DNA for the CDR3: TGCGCCAGCAGCTTGGTGGTAGTGCAGACCGGGGAGCTGTTTTTT. Complete variable domain (other parts from reference TRBV5-1 and TRBJ2-2): KAGVTQTPRYLIKTRGQQVTLSCSPISGHRSVSWYQQTPGQGLQFLFEYFSETQRNKGNFPGRFSGRQFSNSRSEMNVSTLELGDSALYLCASSLVVVQTGELFFGEGSRLTVL.

The chain couples TRBV4-1 to TRBJ2-3; the D gene is possibly TRBD1 (5 bases). V shed 0 bases and J shed 0 bases, with 7 bases lying between them. This CDR3 spans 15 amino acids. CDR1 is MGHRA, CDR2 YSYEKL, per germline. The CDR3: CASSQDPGSTDTQYF. The CDR3 DNA follows: TGCGCCAGCAGCCAAGATCCAGGGAGCACAGATACGCAGTATTTT.

The J gene is TRBJ1-2, the V gene TRBV28; 9 nucleotides match TRBD1. The V gene's germline CDR1 is MDHEN and CDR2 SYDVKM. The CDR3 runs 13 residues. The ends lost 5 bases at V and 8 bases at J; junction bases unmatched: 6. The CDR3 DNA is TGTGCCAGCAGTCCTGGGACAGGGAGAGGCTACACCTTC. Encoded protein: CASSPGTGRGYTF.

V and J are TRBV7-6 and TRBJ2-7; tentatively, D is TRBD2 (5 bases). CDR1 and CDR2 from the germline V gene are SGHVS and FNYEAQ. The CDR3 spans 16 residues. With 4 bases removed from V and 7 bases from J, the gap between germline ends came to 23 bases. CDR3 nucleotide sequence: TGTGCCAGCAGCTCGGTGGTGGTAGCGACATGGGGTGAGCAGTACTTC. It encodes CASSSVVVATWGEQYF.